The 3 T cell receptor beta chains given below trace back to one sample, sequenced in a study of OX40 agonist ivuxolimab in advanced cancers. TCRdb's table, derived via immunoSEQ multiplex PCR, lists solely in-frame clones and lacks some. Among about 50,000 clones listed, about 87% were seen once. The sample here was CD4+ or CD8+ T cells sorted from blood, taken in a trial of the OX40 agonist ivuxolimab. The receptors originated from an adult with an advanced solid tumor such as melanoma, head and neck, liver or kidney cancer.

The V call is TRBV14, the J call TRBJ2-1; no reliable D call. Looked up from germline, CDR1 is SGHDN and CDR2 is FVKESK. Trimming took 4 bases from V and 0 from J, leaving 16 bases between them. The CDR3 runs 17 residues. The CDR3 protein is CASSPRGVGYSYNEQFF. Written as DNA, the CDR3 is TGTGCCAGCAGCCCCCGCGGTGTCGGATACTCCTACAATGAGCAGTTCTTC.

The chain combines TRBV10-3 with TRBJ1-5; D is perhaps TRBD1 (5 bases). Germline values: CDR1 ENHRY, CDR2 SYGVKD. Trimming removed 5 bases at V and 5 bases at J, with 13 bases between. The CDR3 extends over 14 amino acids. Written as DNA, the CDR3 is TGTGCCATCAGTAGACTATTGACAGATCAGCCCCAGCATTTT. Residues: CAISRLLTDQPQHF.

CDR3 residues: CASRGQGAGELFF. The DNA for the CDR3 is TGCGCCAGCAGGGGACAGGGGGCCGGGGAGCTGTTTTTT. This chain connects TRBV10-1 to TRBJ2-2, with TRBD1 matching 11 bases. The CDR3 runs to 13 residues. Germline trimming cut 6 bases from V and 6 bases from J; bases unmatched to any gene: 0. Per the germline V gene, CDR1 is WNHNN and CDR2 is SYGVQD (reference sequence).